The T cell receptor beta chain described here comes from a study of control samples from healthy donors and cancer patients. Here immunoSEQ multiplex PCR was the method, and the copy in TCRdb shows in-frame clones only, minus some. Listed are some 180,000 clones; 2.2% falls within the top ten. Input material: blood. The receptor was derived from a woman between 25 and 40 years old in good health.

As DNA, the CDR3 is TGTGCCAGCAGTGAGACACCCTCCTATGGCTACACCTTC. Encoded protein: CASSETPSYGYTF. This sequence joins TRBV6-1 and TRBJ1-2; no reliable D call. V lost 3 bases to trimming and J lost 4 bases, with 9 bases between them. The CDR3 has 13 residues. The germline gives CDR1 MNHNS, CDR2 SASEGT.